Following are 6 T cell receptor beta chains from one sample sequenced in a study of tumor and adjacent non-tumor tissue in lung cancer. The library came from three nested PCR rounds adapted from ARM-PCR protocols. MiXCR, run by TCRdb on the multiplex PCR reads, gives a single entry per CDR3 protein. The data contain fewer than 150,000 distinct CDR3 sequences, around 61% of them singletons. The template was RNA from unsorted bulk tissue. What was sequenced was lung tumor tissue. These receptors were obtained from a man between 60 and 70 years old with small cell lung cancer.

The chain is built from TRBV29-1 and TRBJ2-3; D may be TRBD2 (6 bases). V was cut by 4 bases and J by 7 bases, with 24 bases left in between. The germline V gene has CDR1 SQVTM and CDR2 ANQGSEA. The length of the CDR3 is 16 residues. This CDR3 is CSVGRRSGEVTNTQYF. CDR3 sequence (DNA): TGCAGCGTTGGGCGGAGGAGTGGGGAGGTCACTAATACGCAGTATTTT.

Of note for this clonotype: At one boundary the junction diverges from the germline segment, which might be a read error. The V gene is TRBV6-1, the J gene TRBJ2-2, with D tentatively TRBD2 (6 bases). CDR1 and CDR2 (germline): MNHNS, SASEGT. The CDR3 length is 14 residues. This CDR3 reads CASLKGTSTGELFF. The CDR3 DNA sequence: TGCGCCAGCCTCAAAGGGACTTCCACCGGGGAGCTGTTTTTT.

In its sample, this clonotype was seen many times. The CDR3, as DNA: TGTGCCATCCGGATTGGGGGCACAGATACGCAGTATTTT. Residues: CAIRIGGTDTQYF. The rearrangement links TRBV7-8 to TRBJ2-3; D is undetermined. The V gene's germline CDR1 is SGHVS and CDR2 FQNEAQ. This CDR3 has 13 amino acids. Trimming shortened V by 10 bases and J by 1 base, and 12 bases separated the two germline ends.

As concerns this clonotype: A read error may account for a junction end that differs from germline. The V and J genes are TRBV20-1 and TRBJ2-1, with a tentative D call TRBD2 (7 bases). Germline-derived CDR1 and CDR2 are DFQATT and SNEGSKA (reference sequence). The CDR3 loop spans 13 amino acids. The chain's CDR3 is CSLRGGSYNEQLF. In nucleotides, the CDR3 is TGCAGTTTAAGGGGGGGGTCCTACAATGAGCAATTATTC.

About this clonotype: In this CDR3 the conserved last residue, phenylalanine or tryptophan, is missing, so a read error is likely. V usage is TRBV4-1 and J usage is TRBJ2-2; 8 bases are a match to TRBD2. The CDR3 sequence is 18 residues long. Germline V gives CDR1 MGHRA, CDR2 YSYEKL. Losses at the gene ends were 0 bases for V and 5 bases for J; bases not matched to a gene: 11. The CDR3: CASSQDCGSGANTGELFI. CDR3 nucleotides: TGCGCCAGCAGCCAAGATTGTGGTAGCGGGGCCAATACCGGGGAGCTGTTTATT.

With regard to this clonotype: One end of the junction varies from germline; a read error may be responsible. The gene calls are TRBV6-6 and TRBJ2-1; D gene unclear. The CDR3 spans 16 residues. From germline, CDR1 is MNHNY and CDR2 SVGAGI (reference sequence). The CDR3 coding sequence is TGTGCCAGCAGCTCGCTAGTGGGCACAACCTATAATGAGCAGTTCTTC. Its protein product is CASSSLVGTTYNEQFF.